The clone carrying this T cell receptor beta chain was picked up one time. This sample is drawn from a study of blood T cell repertoires in COVID-19. Authors' methods: Estimated nucleated cell counts came from reference gene primer amplification. The repertoire was sequenced with immunoSEQ multiplex PCR; TCRdb's copy has only in-frame clones and lacks some. Clone size and the V and J calls come from that table; the DNA yielded D and trimming. The sample lists 300,000 to 450,000 clones; around 84% were seen once. J gave up 5 bases and V 9 bases, and 7 bases lay outside the gene matches. This CDR3 has 14 residues. CDR1 is ENHRY, CDR2 SYGVKD, per germline.

The sequencing sample was made of peripheral blood. V usage is TRBV10-3 and J usage is TRBJ2-7; 13 positions match TRBD2. The TCR was taken from a human donor with acute or convalescent COVID-19. The donor label of this sample is uncertain. The CDR3, as DNA: TGTGCCATAGGGACTAGCGGGGCTAGAAACGAGCAGTACTTC. Its protein is CAIGTSGARNEQYF.